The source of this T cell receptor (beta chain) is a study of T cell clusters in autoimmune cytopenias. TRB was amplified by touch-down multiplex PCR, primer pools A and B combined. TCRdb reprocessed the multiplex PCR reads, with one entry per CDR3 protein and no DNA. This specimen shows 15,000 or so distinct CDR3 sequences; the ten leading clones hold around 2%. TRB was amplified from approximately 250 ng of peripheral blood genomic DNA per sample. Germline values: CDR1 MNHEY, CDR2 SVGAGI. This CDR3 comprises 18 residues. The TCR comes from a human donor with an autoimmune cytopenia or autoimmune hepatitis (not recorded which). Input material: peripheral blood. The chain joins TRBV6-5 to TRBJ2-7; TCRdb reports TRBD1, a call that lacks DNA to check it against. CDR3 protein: CASSYSGQGVRNGYEQYF.